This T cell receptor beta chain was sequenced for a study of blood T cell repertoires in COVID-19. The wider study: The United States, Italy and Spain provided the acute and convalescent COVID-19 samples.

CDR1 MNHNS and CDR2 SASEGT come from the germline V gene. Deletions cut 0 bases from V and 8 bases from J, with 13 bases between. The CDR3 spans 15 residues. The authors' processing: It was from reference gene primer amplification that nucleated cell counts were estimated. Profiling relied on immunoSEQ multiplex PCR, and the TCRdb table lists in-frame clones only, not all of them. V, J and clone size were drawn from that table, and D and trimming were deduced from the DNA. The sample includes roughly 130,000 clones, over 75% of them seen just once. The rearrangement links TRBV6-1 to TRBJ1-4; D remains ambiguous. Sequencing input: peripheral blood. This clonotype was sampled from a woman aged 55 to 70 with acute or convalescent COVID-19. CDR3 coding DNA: TGTGCCAGCAGTGAAGCGAGATTTGACTCCGAAAAACTGTTTTTT. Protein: CASSEARFDSEKLFF.